The 2 T cell receptor beta chains below all came from one sample that was sequenced in a study of CD8 T cells in Susac syndrome. Random hexamers were used to reverse transcribe an amount of roughly 0.5 to 1 ug RNA. TCRdb processed the immunoSEQ multiplex PCR reads anew with MiXCR; each CDR3 protein has one entry. The data show some 170,000 distinct CDR3 sequences, about 93% seen once. Sequencing used CD4+ T cells from PBMCs. Receptors originate from a human donor with Susac syndrome.

The chain has TRBV5-4 and TRBJ2-5; 14 nucleotides align to TRBD2. This CDR3 is built from 16 residues. Trimming cost V 4 bases and J 4 bases; bases outside gene matches: 6. Germline CDR1 reads SGHNT; CDR2 reads YYREEE (reference sequence). CDR3 protein: CASSQQTSGRVETQYF. The CDR3 DNA is TGTGCCAGCAGCCAACAGACTAGCGGGAGGGTAGAGACCCAGTACTTC.

In its sample, this clonotype was seen once. The chain has TRBV20-1 and TRBJ2-5; D is unclear. Trimming removed 5 bases from V and 2 bases from J, with 18 bases in between. Germline CDR1 DFQATT, CDR2 SNEGSKA (reference sequence). The CDR3 is 15 amino acids. CDR3 protein: CSAGSPLAEQETQYF. DNA of the CDR3: TGCAGTGCTGGATCCCCATTGGCGGAACAAGAGACCCAGTACTTC.